The TCR beta chain described here comes from a study of Graves' ophthalmopathy and Graves' hyperthyroidism (dated by TCRdb to about 2018). Regarding the complete study: Hyperthyroidism was defined as stable when no progression to ophthalmopathy occurred within 18 months of follow-up. TCR beta repertoire signatures were used to distinguish Graves' ophthalmopathy from Graves' hyperthyroidism and to predict progression to ophthalmopathy. In total, 135 blood samples were TCR-sequenced: approximately 42 ophthalmopathy, 80 or so hyperthyroidism and some 17 hyperthyroidism-to-ophthalmopathy patients. To explore V-J signatures that distinguish ophthalmopathy from hyperthyroidism, a discovery set of about 99 patients was enrolled, made up of 40 to 45 with ophthalmopathy and 57 with stable hyperthyroidism. An independent validation cohort was composed of fewer than 20 hyperthyroidism patients and around 16 patients who later progressed from hyperthyroidism to ophthalmopathy. In six hyperthyroidism patients, the T-cell repertoire of thyroid tissue was compared with the T-cell repertoire of blood. After sampling, hyperthyroidism patients received methimazole starting at 30 mg daily, and ophthalmopathy patients received high-dose intravenous methylprednisolone.

Hyperthyroidism patients were newly diagnosed, with disease duration under 2 months, and aged 18 to 65 years. Patients were excluded if they had other autoimmune diseases, uncontrolled infections, pregnancy or lactation. Clinical symptoms, serum thyroxine, TRAb, thyroid ultrasound and orbital computed tomography formed the basis of the diagnosis. Trizol reagent was used to extract the total RNA, and its quality was then checked on an Agilent 2100 Bioanalyzer. This clonotype has a count of ten or more. Its antigen has not been determined. Per-nucleotide qualities are absent, and no much larger clonotype sits a single base away. Spanning cysteine to phenylalanine, the CDR3 consists of 13 amino acids. Only the CDR3 region is kept as DNA, spanning 39 bases read in frame from base 1. The germline V gene supplies CDR1 SGHRS and CDR2 YFSETQ. V is pared back by 0 bases and J by 6 bases, with 9 bases lying between the germline termini.

For repertoire sequencing, the TCR beta CDR3 regions were amplified from RNA transcripts. A first-round RT-PCR used HTBI primers with the Qiagen OneStep RT-PCR kit, followed by a second-round multiplex PCR, size selection and purification. Sequencing of the libraries was carried out on an Illumina HiSeq2000 in paired-end mode with 100 bp reads. Per the authors' processing: SOAPnuke was used to process the reads, throwing out any read that had adapters, had uncalled bases, had a mean Phred below 15, or lacked an exact constant-primer or identifier match. High-quality paired reads were merged with COPE v1.2.5. Each unique nucleotide sequence was treated as a clonotype, and MiTCR v1.1 was used to align the clonotypes to the IMGT TRB V, D and J references. The analysis was limited to V-J combinations with a frequency above 0.0001, which together covered just over 98% of the repertoires. For each V-J combination, a TCR clonal expansion and chaos score was defined as F50 clonal expansion divided by the chaos observed in the TCRdist matrix. Welch's t-statistics and random forest were used to narrow the features down to about a dozen V-J combinations, which were then fed into a naive Bayes classifier. The Morisita-Horn index was used to measure how similar the thyroid and blood repertoires were. TCRdb trimmed public reads at Q25 via fastp, called clones via MiXCR and kept in-frame beta chains. For every CDR3 protein sequence, its rows merge into one entry that carries the most common genes and DNA. The V and J calls come from TCRdb's annotation, not from the publication. The sample data list 450,000 to 600,000 distinct CDR3 sequences, and 35% to 40% of these were observed just once. The top ten clones comprise about 4.2% of the sample.

Points the paper makes about the study in general: In cross-validation, the 13-signature model distinguished ophthalmopathy from stable hyperthyroidism with 87.88% sensitivity and 81% to 82% specificity, while in the test set the corresponding values were about 80% and 75%. In validation, the model predicted ophthalmopathy progression with about 70% sensitivity and approximately 75% specificity; approximately 12 predicted patients were CT-confirmed with GO in a median of approximately 6.5 months. Sample size was not predetermined statistically, and investigators were not blinded to group allocation. Among expanded thyroid clonotypes with frequency above 0.001, most also showed up in blood, which suggests that blood repertoires may reflect the thyroid immune response.

Recombination connected TRBV5-1 to TRBJ1-1; 5 matching bases give a weak D call of TRBD1. The sequence derives from an adult man with Graves' hyperthyroidism. The sample taken for sequencing was peripheral blood or thyroid tissue (not recorded which). In nucleotides, the sequence is TGCGCCAGCAGCTTGGGATTAGGGGCTGAAGCTTTCTTT. Translated, this gives CASSLGLGAEAFF. The CDR3, completed at both ends by the reference TRBV5-1 and TRBJ1-1 genes, gives the full variable domain KAGVTQTPRYLIKTRGQQVTLSCSPISGHRSVSWYQQTPGQGLQFLFEYFSETQRNKGNFPGRFSGRQFSNSRSEMNVSTLELGDSALYLCASSLGLGAEAFFGQGTRLTVV.